The 22 T cell receptor beta chains reported below all come from one sample, sequenced in a study of T cell clones after liver transplantation. Generated by immunoSEQ multiplex PCR, the TCRdb table keeps only in-frame clones and is missing some. The repertoire consists of over 100,000 clones, with roughly 80% occurring once and the leading ten covering 0.99%. Here the sequenced sample was CD4+ T cells from blood, taken before liver transplant. These receptors were obtained from a human donor who received a liver transplant.

The rearrangement joins TRBV29-1 to TRBJ2-5; 7 positions agree with TRBD2. J was trimmed by 1 base and V by 7 bases; bases with no gene match: 3. CDR1 and CDR2 from the germline V gene are SQVTM and ANQGSEA. The CDR3 runs 12 residues. CDR3 bases: TGCAGCGGGGAGGGGTCCCAAGAGACCCAGTACTTC. It codes for CSGEGSQETQYF. Full variable domain (missing parts from reference TRBV29-1 and TRBJ2-5): SAVISQKPSRDICQRGTSLTIQCQVDSQVTMMFWYRQQPGQSLTLIATANQGSEATYESGFVIDKFPISRPNLTFSTLTVSNMSPEDSSIYLCSGEGSQETQYFGPGTRLLVL.

The chain uses TRBV19 and TRBJ2-7; 7 bases fit TRBD2. The CDR3 loop spans 18 amino acids. Germline values: CDR1 LNHDA, CDR2 SQIVND (reference sequence). Germline trimming cut 0 bases from V and 7 bases from J; bases unmatched to any gene: 18. CDR3 residues: CASSIDHRPSGGKGEQYF. As DNA, the CDR3 is TGTGCCAGTAGTATAGATCATCGGCCTAGCGGTGGGAAGGGAGAGCAGTACTTC.

This clone was observed a few times. The V call is TRBV21-1, the J call TRBJ2-7; whether TRBD1, the table's D call, matches the DNA was not checked. TRBV21-1 is reported as a pseudogene. CDR3 length: 14 residues. In DNA form, the CDR3 reads TGTGCCAGCAGCAAAGACGACAGGGAGCACGAGCAGTACTTC. This encodes CASSKDDREHEQYF.

The genes are TRBV27 and TRBJ1-1; 7 bases are a match to TRBD1. V lost 8 bases and J lost 1; bases outside the gene matches: 7. Germline V CDR1 and CDR2: MNHEY, SMNVEV (reference sequence). This CDR3 spans 14 amino acids. The CDR3 nucleotides are TGTGCCAGCTGGGGGGACAGAACGAACACTGAAGCTTTCTTT. It is translated as CASWGDRTNTEAFF.

The rearrangement joins TRBV2 to TRBJ2-1; possible D gene TRBD2, 7 bases. Germline values: CDR1 SNHLY, CDR2 FYNNEI. The CDR3 runs 14 residues. V was clipped by 3 bases and J by 4 bases, with 10 bases between them. CDR3 nucleotides: TGTGCCAGCAGTGAGGGGGGGGCTTACAATGAGCAGTTCTTC. It specifies CASSEGGAYNEQFF.

The V call is TRBV7-2, the J call TRBJ1-5, with 7 bases aligning to TRBD1. V shed 5 bases, J shed 4 bases, and the junction held 8 bases outside the gene matches. The CDR3 extends over 15 amino acids. The germline V gene encodes CDR1 SGHTA and CDR2 FQGNSA. DNA for the CDR3: TGTGCCAGCAGCGAACGGACAGGAGGGAATCAGCCCCAGCATTTT. Translated: CASSERTGGNQPQHF.

The chain combines TRBV7-8 with TRBJ2-1; the D is unclear. Trimming stripped 5 bases from V and 4 bases from J, with 12 bases between. The CDR3 has 14 amino acids. Germline assignment: CDR1 SGHVS and CDR2 FQNEAQ. CDR3 sequence (DNA): TGTGCCAGCAGCCCGCGGCCCGCTTACAATGAGCAGTTCTTC. Protein product: CASSPRPAYNEQFF. Full variable domain (remainder filled in from reference TRBV7-8 and TRBJ2-1): GAGVSQSPRYKVAKRGQDVALRCDPISGHVSLFWYQQALGQGPEFLTYFQNEAQLDKSGLPSDRFFAERPEGSVSTLKIQRTQQEDSAVYLCASSPRPAYNEQFFGPGTRLTVL.

The chain is built from TRBV7-3 and TRBJ2-7, with D maybe TRBD1 (5 bases). CDR1 SGHTA and CDR2 FQGTGA come from the germline V gene. The CDR3 extends over 13 amino acids. Trimming took off 4 bases at V and 6 bases at J, with 13 bases between the two ends. Written as DNA, the CDR3 is TGTGCCAGCAGCTCTCAGGGATTAGGCGAGCAGTACTTC. This gives the protein CASSSQGLGEQYF.

The rearrangement links TRBV28 to TRBJ2-6; possible D gene TRBD1, 5 bases. This CDR3 has 15 amino acids. V lost 6 bases and J lost 0, with 9 bases in between. CDR1 and CDR2 (germline): MDHEN, SYDVKM. The CDR3 DNA reads TGTGCCAGCAGGCCTAGGGGCTCTGGGGCCAACGTCCTGACTTTC. Residues: CASRPRGSGANVLTF.

The chain combines TRBV19 with TRBJ2-5; 10 nucleotides match TRBD2. The CDR3 length is 16 residues. V gave up 0 bases and J gave up 5 bases; unmatched junction bases: 6. Germline V gives CDR1 LNHDA, CDR2 SQIVND (reference sequence). CDR3 DNA: TGTGCCAGTAGTATAGACCGAACGACTAGCGGGGAGACCCAGTACTTC. Its protein product is CASSIDRTTSGETQYF.

This chain links TRBV5-1 with TRBJ2-2, with TRBD2 as a possible D gene (5 bases). The ends were cut back, 4 bases at V and 5 bases at J, with 12 bases in the middle. Germline lookup yields CDR1 SGHRS and CDR2 YFSETQ. This CDR3 region has 14 residues. The CDR3 sequence is CASSPRDGTGELFF. CDR3 in DNA: TGCGCCAGCAGCCCGAGGGATGGGACCGGGGAGCTGTTTTTT.

The gene calls are TRBV5-4 and TRBJ1-6; maybe TRBD1 (6 bases). Per germline, CDR1 SGHNT and CDR2 YYREEE (reference sequence). Trimming stripped 0 bases from V and 8 bases from J, with 9 bases between. The CDR3 length is 14 residues. In DNA form, the CDR3 reads TGTGCCAGCAGCTTGGCAGGGGAGTATTCACCCCTCCACTTT. The encoded protein is CASSLAGEYSPLHF. The full variable domain, completed using reference TRBV5-4 and TRBJ1-6, is ETGVTQSPTHLIKTRGQQVTLRCSSQSGHNTVSWYQQALGQGPQFIFQYYREEENGRGNFPPRFSGLQFPNYSSELNVNALELDDSALYLCASSLAGEYSPLHFGNGTRLTVT.

The rearrangement uses TRBV5-1 and TRBJ2-1; TRBD1 aligns across 10 bases. The germline V gene encodes CDR1 SGHRS and CDR2 YFSETQ. This CDR3 region has 15 residues. The V gene end was trimmed by 3 bases and the J gene end by 6 bases; junction bases not matched to a gene: 6. The CDR3 loop reads CASSSGTGVVNEQFF. The CDR3 nucleotides read TGCGCCAGCAGCTCCGGGACAGGGGTGGTCAATGAGCAGTTCTTC.

This clone was seen a few times. Additional DNA sequences in this sample encode the identical CDR3. The V call is TRBV6-5, the J call TRBJ1-6, with D possibly being TRBD1 (5 bases). V was clipped by 2 bases and J by 10 bases, with 12 bases between them. Germline CDR1 MNHEY, CDR2 SVGAGI. The CDR3 covers 14 residues. CDR3 sequence: CASSYGTNPSPLHF. The CDR3 bases are TGTGCCAGCAGTTACGGGACTAACCCCTCACCCCTCCACTTT.

This chain joins TRBV9 and TRBJ2-7; 7 nucleotides align to TRBD1. V lost 3 bases, J lost 2 bases, and 5 bases stayed unmatched. Germline values: CDR1 SGDLS, CDR2 YYNGEE. The CDR3 runs 14 residues. The CDR3, as DNA: TGTGCCAGCAGCGCCTCCGGGACAGCCTACGAGCAGTACTTC. It codes for CASSASGTAYEQYF.

The J gene is TRBJ1-1, the V gene TRBV28; TRBD1 agrees at 8 bases. Germline CDR1 is MDHEN and CDR2 is SYDVKM. Unmatched junction bases numbered 12, after V lost 2 bases and J lost 10 bases. The CDR3 covers 15 residues. The CDR3 DNA is TGTGCCAGCAGTTTAGGAGACAGGGGACGGAGTAGAGCTTTCTTT. Protein sequence: CASSLGDRGRSRAFF.

This chain uses TRBV15 with TRBJ2-1; no clear D gene. The CDR3 has 14 residues. V lost 1 base to trimming and J lost 10 bases, with 14 bases between them. Germline CDR1 LNHNV, CDR2 YYDKDF (reference sequence). The CDR3 DNA reads TGTGCCACCAGCAGAGTTGTTCCGGCTGACGAGCAGTTCTTC. Residues: CATSRVVPADEQFF.

This clone was counted once. Here the CDR3 reads CASQGQGAGTNYGYTF. For the CDR3, the DNA is TGCGCCAGCCAGGGACAGGGGGCTGGAACTAACTATGGCTACACCTTC. The chain couples TRBV5-1 to TRBJ1-2; the match to TRBD1 covers 12 bases. The V gene end was trimmed by 7 bases and the J gene end by 0 bases; junction bases not matched to a gene: 7. The CDR3 sequence is 16 residues long. Germline CDR1 is SGHRS and CDR2 is YFSETQ.

This chain uses TRBV27 with TRBJ2-5; D is possibly TRBD1 (5 bases). The V end was cut by 4 bases, the J end by 3 bases, with 15 bases between. Germline V gives CDR1 MNHEY, CDR2 SMNVEV (reference sequence). The CDR3 runs 15 residues. The CDR3 loop is CASSSTVQYEETQYF. The CDR3 DNA sequence: TGTGCCAGCAGTTCGACAGTCCAATACGAAGAGACCCAGTACTTC.

The J gene is TRBJ1-2, the V gene TRBV7-9, with D perhaps TRBD1 (5 bases). In germline, CDR1 is SEHNR, CDR2 FQNEAQ (reference sequence). The germline V and J ends were trimmed by 5 bases and 2 bases, with 12 bases remaining between them. The CDR3 contains 14 residues. This CDR3 is CASSLSGRNYGYTF. The DNA of the CDR3 is TGTGCCAGCAGCCTATCGGGACGGAACTATGGCTACACCTTC. Drawing the rest from reference TRBV7-9 and TRBJ1-2, the complete variable domain is DTGVSQNPRHKITKRGQNVTFRCDPISEHNRLYWYRQTLGQGPEFLTYFQNEAQLEKSRLLSDRFSAERPKGSFSTLEIQRTEQGDSAMYLCASSLSGRNYGYTFGSGTRLTVV.

The rearrangement links TRBV11-3 to TRBJ1-1; 7 positions agree with TRBD1. The germline gives CDR1 SGHNT, CDR2 YENEEA. The CDR3 contains 14 residues. The V segment lost 5 bases and the J segment 4 bases; nucleotides outside the gene matches: 7. In DNA, the CDR3 is TGTGCCAGCAGCGCGACAGGGACTGCCACTGAAGCTTTCTTT. Translated, it gives CASSATGTATEAFF.

For this clone: Other DNA sequences within the sample encode an identical CDR3. The chain is built from TRBV25-1 and TRBJ2-3; TRBD1 might be the D (5 bases). Looked up from germline, CDR1 is MGHDK and CDR2 is SYGVNS. With 4 bases removed from V and 1 base from J, the gap between germline ends came to 12 bases. The CDR3 is 15 residues long. The CDR3 spells CASSAQKGRTDTQYF. CDR3 coding DNA: TGTGCCAGCAGTGCCCAGAAGGGGCGCACAGATACGCAGTATTTT.